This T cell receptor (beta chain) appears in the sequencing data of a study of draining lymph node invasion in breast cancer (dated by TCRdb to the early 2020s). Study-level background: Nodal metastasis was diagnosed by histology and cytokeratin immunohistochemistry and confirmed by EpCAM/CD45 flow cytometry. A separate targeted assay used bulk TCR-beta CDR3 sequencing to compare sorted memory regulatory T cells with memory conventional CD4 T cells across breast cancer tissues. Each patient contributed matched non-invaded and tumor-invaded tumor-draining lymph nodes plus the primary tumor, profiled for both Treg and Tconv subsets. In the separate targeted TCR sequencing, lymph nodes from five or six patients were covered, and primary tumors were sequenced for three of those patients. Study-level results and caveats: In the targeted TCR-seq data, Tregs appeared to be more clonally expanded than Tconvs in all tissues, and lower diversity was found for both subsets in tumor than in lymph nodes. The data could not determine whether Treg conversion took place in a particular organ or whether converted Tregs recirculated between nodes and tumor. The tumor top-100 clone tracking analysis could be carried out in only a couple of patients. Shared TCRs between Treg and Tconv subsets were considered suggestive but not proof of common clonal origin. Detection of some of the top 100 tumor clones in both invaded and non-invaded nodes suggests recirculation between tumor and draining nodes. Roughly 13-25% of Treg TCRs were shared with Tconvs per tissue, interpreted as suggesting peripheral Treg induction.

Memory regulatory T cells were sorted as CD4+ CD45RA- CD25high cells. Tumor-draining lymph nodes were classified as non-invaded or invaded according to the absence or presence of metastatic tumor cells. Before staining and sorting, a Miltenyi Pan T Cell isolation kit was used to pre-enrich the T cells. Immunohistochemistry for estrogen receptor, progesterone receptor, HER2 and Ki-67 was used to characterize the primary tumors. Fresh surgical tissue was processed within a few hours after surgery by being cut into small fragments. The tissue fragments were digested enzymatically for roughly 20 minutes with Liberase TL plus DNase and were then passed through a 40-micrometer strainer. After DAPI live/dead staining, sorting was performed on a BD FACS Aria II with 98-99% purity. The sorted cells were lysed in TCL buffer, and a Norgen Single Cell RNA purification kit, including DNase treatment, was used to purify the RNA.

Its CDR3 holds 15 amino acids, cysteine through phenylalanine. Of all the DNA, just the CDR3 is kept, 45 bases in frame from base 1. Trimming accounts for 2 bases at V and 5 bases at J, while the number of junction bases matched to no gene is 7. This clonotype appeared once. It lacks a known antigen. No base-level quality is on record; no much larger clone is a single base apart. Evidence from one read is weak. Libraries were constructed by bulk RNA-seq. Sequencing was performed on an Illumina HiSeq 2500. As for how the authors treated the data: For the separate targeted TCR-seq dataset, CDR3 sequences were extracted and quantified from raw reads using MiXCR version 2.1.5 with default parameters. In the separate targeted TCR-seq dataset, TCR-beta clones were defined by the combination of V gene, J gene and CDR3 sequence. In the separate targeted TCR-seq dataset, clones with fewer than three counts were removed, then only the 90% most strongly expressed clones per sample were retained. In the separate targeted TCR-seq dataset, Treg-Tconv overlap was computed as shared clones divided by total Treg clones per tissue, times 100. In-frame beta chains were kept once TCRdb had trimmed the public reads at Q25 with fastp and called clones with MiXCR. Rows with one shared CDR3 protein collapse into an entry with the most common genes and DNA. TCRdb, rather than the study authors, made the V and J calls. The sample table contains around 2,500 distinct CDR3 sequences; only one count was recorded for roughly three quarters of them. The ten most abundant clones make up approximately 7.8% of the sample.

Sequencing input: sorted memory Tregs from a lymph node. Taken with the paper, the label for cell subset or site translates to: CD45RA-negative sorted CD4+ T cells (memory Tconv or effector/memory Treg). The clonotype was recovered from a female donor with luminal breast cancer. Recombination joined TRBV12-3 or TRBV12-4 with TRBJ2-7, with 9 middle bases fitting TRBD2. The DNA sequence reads TGTGCCAGCAGTTTAAAGGCGGGAGGGGGCGACGAGCAGTACTTC. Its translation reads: CASSLKAGGGDEQYF.